The 29 T cell receptor beta chains listed next were all sequenced from one sample in a study of blood T cells in healthy people across ages. Sample-barcoded 5' priming and a J-beta primer mix drove a second PCR of roughly 7 to 11 cycles. TCRdb re-derived calls from the 5' RACE reads in MiXCR, one entry per CDR3 protein. The repertoire has some 920,000 distinct CDR3 sequences, 51% of them found once; the top ten carry 20% to 25%. The sample taken for sequencing was blood. These TCRs come from a woman in her fifties or sixties in good health.

This chain links TRBV7-9 with TRBJ2-5, with D perhaps matching TRBD2 (7 bases). Germline V gives CDR1 SEHNR, CDR2 FQNEAQ (reference sequence). The length of the CDR3 is 18 residues. V lost 9 bases, J lost 4 bases, and 30 bases lay in between. CDR3 sequence: CASSPTPSGQGRVETQYF. DNA of the CDR3: TGTGCCAGTAGCCCAACACCAAGCGGCCAGGGGAGGGTAGAGACCCAGTACTTC. Full variable domain (rest looked up from reference TRBV7-9 and TRBJ2-5): DTGVSQNPRHKITKRGQNVTFRCDPISEHNRLYWYRQTLGQGPEFLTYFQNEAQLEKSRLLSDRFSAERPKGSFSTLEIQRTEQGDSAMYLCASSPTPSGQGRVETQYFGPGTRLLVL.

J is TRBJ2-3 and V is TRBV7-2; the match to TRBD2 covers 7 bases. The CDR3 sequence is 15 residues long. Unmatched junction bases numbered 7, after V lost 5 bases and J lost 2 bases. Germline CDR1 and CDR2: SGHTA and FQGNSA. This CDR3 reads CASSPISGTTDTQYF. For the CDR3, the DNA is TGTGCCAGCAGCCCGATAAGCGGGACCACAGATACGCAGTATTTT. Complete variable domain (other parts from reference TRBV7-2 and TRBJ2-3): GAGVSQSPSNKVTEKGKDVELRCDPISGHTALYWYRQSLGQGLEFLIYFQGNSAPDKSGLPSDRFSAERTGGSVSTLTIQRTQQEDSAVYLCASSPISGTTDTQYFGPGTRLTVL.

In the case of this clonotype: This could be a read error, since a much larger clone is one nucleotide away. The V and J genes are TRBV2 and TRBJ2-3; D unclear. Germline CDR1 reads SNHLY; CDR2 reads FYNNEI. The length of the CDR3 is 12 residues. CDR3 residues: CASSGESDTRYF. For the CDR3, the DNA is TGTGCCAGCAGTGGGGAATCAGATACGCGGTATTTT. The whole variable domain, filled in from reference TRBV2 and TRBJ2-3, reads EPEVTQTPSHQVTQMGQEVILRCVPISNHLYFYWYRQILGQKVEFLVSFYNNEISEKSEIFDDQFSVERPDGSNFTLKIRSTKLEDSAMYFCASSGESDTRYFGPGTRLTVL.

The gene calls are TRBV20-1 and TRBJ2-5; D remains unclear. Trimming cost V 5 bases and J 5 bases, with 6 bases left between them. CDR3 length: 10 residues. CDR1 DFQATT and CDR2 SNEGSKA come from the germline V gene (reference sequence). This chain's CDR3 is CSAQGETQYF. CDR3 DNA: TGCAGTGCTCAAGGGGAGACCCAGTACTTC.

This clonotype was seen a few times. V and J are TRBV4-1 and TRBJ1-2; 7 bases fit TRBD1. With V trimmed by 6 bases and J by 4 bases, 8 bases remained unmatched. CDR3 length: 14 residues. The germline CDR1 and CDR2 sequences are MGHRA and YSYEKL. The CDR3: CASRQTGSLYGYTF. In DNA, the CDR3 is TGCGCCAGCAGACAGACAGGGTCCCTCTATGGCTACACCTTC.

Written as DNA, the CDR3 is TGCAGTGCTAGGGCTAGTCACTACGAGCAGTACTTC. Translating gives CSARASHYEQYF. V gene TRBV20-1 combines with J gene TRBJ2-7; D is unclear. V gave up 3 bases and J gave up 3 bases, with 9 bases separating them. The CDR3 loop spans 12 amino acids. Germline V gene data show CDR1 as DFQATT and CDR2 as SNEGSKA (reference sequence).

The rearrangement joins TRBV7-8 to TRBJ2-3; no reliable D call. The CDR3 is 15 residues long. V was cut by 6 bases and J by 2 bases, with 15 bases left in between. Germline V lookup: CDR1 SGHVS, CDR2 FQNEAQ. The CDR3 region has the DNA TGTGCCAGCAGTTCCGGCACCCTACACACAGATACGCAGTATTTT. As protein: CASSSGTLHTDTQYF.

This CDR3 reads CASSQSGLSRVAKNIQYF. CDR3 nucleotide sequence: TGCGCCAGCAGCCAATCAGGACTGAGTCGCGTAGCCAAAAACATTCAGTACTTC. The chain is built from TRBV4-1 and TRBJ2-4; D might be TRBD2 (5 bases). There are 18 residues in the CDR3. Germline V gives CDR1 MGHRA, CDR2 YSYEKL. Trimming pared 2 bases from V and 0 bases from J, leaving 17 bases between.

This clonotype was seen a few times. The genes are TRBV7-2 and TRBJ2-7, with D unclear. Germline V gives CDR1 SGHTA, CDR2 FQGNSA. CDR3 length: 14 residues. Trimming took 1 base from V and 2 from J, leaving 9 bases between them. The CDR3 nucleotides read TGTGCCAGCAGCTTAGAGGCCGAAACCTACGAGCAGTACTTC. Residues: CASSLEAETYEQYF.

This chain uses TRBV27 with TRBJ2-1, with D unclear. The V end lost 0 bases, the J end lost 4 bases, and 13 bases lay between the germline ends. In germline, CDR1 is MNHEY, CDR2 SMNVEV (reference sequence). This CDR3 comprises 16 residues. CDR3 sequence (DNA): TGTGCCAGCAGTTTATCGGGCCTAGGAAGGTACAATGAGCAGTTCTTC. It translates to CASSLSGLGRYNEQFF.

This sequence joins TRBV6-5 and TRBJ1-5; 9 nucleotides line up with TRBD1. The germline gives CDR1 MNHEY, CDR2 SVGAGI. CDR3 size: 14 residues. Trimming took 7 bases from V and 3 from J; bases not matched to a gene: 4. CDR3 nucleotides: TGTGCCAGCAAACGGACAGGGGTCAATCAGCCCCAGCATTTT. Its translation is CASKRTGVNQPQHF.

This clonotype turned up a few times. The chain is built from TRBV3-1 and TRBJ2-3; 8 positions match TRBD2. CDR3 length equals 16 residues. The J segment lost 1 base and the V segment lost 2 bases, leaving 5 bases of the junction unmatched. Germline V gene sequence: CDR1 LGHDT, CDR2 YNNKEL (reference sequence). The CDR3 here is CASSQLSGGRTDTQYF. The CDR3 DNA follows: TGTGCCAGCAGCCAATTATCGGGAGGGCGCACAGATACGCAGTATTTT.

The rearrangement joins TRBV20-1 to TRBJ2-7, with 8 positions matching TRBD2. Germline CDR1 and CDR2: DFQATT and SNEGSKA (reference sequence). J was trimmed by 1 base and V by 0 bases; bases with no gene match: 5. The CDR3 spans 15 residues. DNA for the CDR3: TGCAGTGCTAGAGAGGGACTAGTGGGGTCCTACGAGCAGTACTTC. It is translated as CSAREGLVGSYEQYF.

Notes on this clonotype: A read error may explain this, as a much larger clone is one base away. J is TRBJ2-2 and V is TRBV7-2, with D perhaps matching TRBD1 (6 bases). There are 16 residues in the CDR3. The germline V gene has CDR1 SGHTA and CDR2 FQGNSA. The CDR3 loop reads CASSLVGRTDTAELFF. Here the CDR3 DNA reads TGTGCCAGCAGCTTAGTCGGCAGGACAGACACCGCGGAGCTGTTTTTT.

This clonotype has ten or more counts. The chain carries TRBV4-1 and TRBJ1-4; TRBD1 is a possible D gene (6 bases). The length of the CDR3 is 15 residues. V was clipped by 0 bases and J by 5 bases, with 10 bases between them. Germline assignment: CDR1 MGHRA and CDR2 YSYEKL. CDR3 coding DNA: TGCGCCAGCAGCCAAGAGTGGACAGTCAATGAAAAACTGTTTTTT. Translated, it gives CASSQEWTVNEKLFF.

V is TRBV28 and J is TRBJ2-7; D gene unclear. This CDR3 spans 14 amino acids. Germline loops: CDR1 MDHEN, CDR2 SYDVKM. Trimming left V 2 bases short and J 0 bases short, with 8 bases between. CDR3 coding DNA: TGTGCCAGCAGTTTACGGCCGCTCTCCTACGAGCAGTACTTC. Encoded protein: CASSLRPLSYEQYF.

This clonotype was detected only a few times. The chain carries TRBV14 and TRBJ2-1, with D perhaps being TRBD1 or TRBD2 (6 bases each). This CDR3 is built from 14 residues. Between the trimmed V and J ends, which lost 4 bases and 4 bases, there was a span of 11 bases. Germline lookup yields CDR1 SGHDN and CDR2 FVKESK. CDR3 protein: CASSPWRGYNEQFF. DNA of the CDR3: TGTGCCAGCAGCCCTTGGAGGGGGTACAATGAGCAGTTCTTC.

In this sample, this clonotype turned up many times. This CDR3 reads CASSFPPRNTEAFF. The CDR3, as DNA: TGTGCCAGCAGCTTCCCGCCTAGGAACACTGAAGCTTTCTTT. J is TRBJ1-1 and V is TRBV11-2; D gene uncertain. The V and J ends lost 3 bases and 1 base respectively, with 9 bases between them. The CDR3 totals 14 residues. Germline CDR1 and CDR2: SGHAT and FQNNGV.

This clonotype has just a few counts. The CDR3 region is CASSVGDRNEKLFF. The CDR3 nucleotides are TGTGCCAGCAGCGTCGGGGACCGCAATGAAAAACTGTTTTTT. The V call is TRBV12-3 or TRBV12-4, the J call TRBJ1-4; D may be TRBD1 (5 bases). The V end was cut by 6 bases, the J end by 5 bases, with 13 bases between. CDR3 length: 14 residues.

This chain links TRBV10-3 with TRBJ1-4; D is possibly TRBD1 (5 bases). The germline gives CDR1 ENHRY, CDR2 SYGVKD. The CDR3 is 13 residues long. Deletions cut 4 bases from V and 4 bases from J, with 7 bases between. CDR3 DNA sequence: TGTGCCATCAGTGGACAGTTTAATGAAAAACTGTTTTTT. Amino acid sequence: CAISGQFNEKLFF.

CDR3 nucleotides: TGCAGTGCTAAGGACAGGGGAGGTGAAAAACTGTTTTTT. Encoded protein: CSAKDRGGEKLFF. The J gene is TRBJ1-4, the V gene TRBV20-1; 9 bases map to TRBD1. Germline CDR1 reads DFQATT; CDR2 reads SNEGSKA (reference sequence). V was pared by 4 bases and J by 7 bases, with 4 bases of the junction left unmatched. The CDR3 is 13 amino acids.

This clonotype was detected only a few times. This chain uses TRBV12-3 or TRBV12-4 with TRBJ2-1, with D tentatively TRBD2 (5 bases). Deletions cut 3 bases from V and 10 bases from J, with 13 bases between. CDR3 length equals 13 residues. CDR3 sequence: CASSFSRTPEQFF. The CDR3 DNA reads as TGTGCCAGCAGTTTCTCGAGGACTCCAGAGCAGTTCTTC.

The J gene is TRBJ2-2, the V gene TRBV12-3 or TRBV12-4; the D gene is possibly TRBD1 (5 bases). The germline V and J ends were trimmed by 2 bases and 5 bases, with 15 bases remaining between them. This CDR3 contains 16 residues. The CDR3 region has the DNA TGTGCCAGCAGTTTATCGGTCGGAAGGGGAACCGGGGAGCTGTTTTTT. Translating gives CASSLSVGRGTGELFF.

The rearrangement joins TRBV10-3 to TRBJ1-2; TRBD1 is a possible D gene (5 bases). Germline CDR1 and CDR2: ENHRY and SYGVKD. The V and J ends lost 0 bases and 4 bases respectively, with 9 bases between them. There are 14 residues in the CDR3. CDR3 nucleotide sequence: TGTGCCATCAGTGAGTCAGAGGGGCCCTATGGCTACACCTTC. This encodes CAISESEGPYGYTF.

The chain is built from TRBV7-9 and TRBJ1-1, with unresolved D. Germline-derived CDR1 and CDR2 are SEHNR and FQNEAQ (reference sequence). This CDR3 is built from 15 residues. Trimming cost V 1 base and J 2 bases, with 11 bases left between them. The CDR3 DNA follows: TGTGCCAGCAGCTTAGGTCCCACGACCAACACTGAAGCTTTCTTT. Translation: CASSLGPTTNTEAFF.

This clonotype occurred a few times. The rearrangement joins TRBV3-1 to TRBJ1-2; possible D gene TRBD1, 5 bases. The V gene lost 0 bases and the J gene lost 7 bases, with 15 bases spanning the gap. Per the germline V gene, CDR1 is LGHDT and CDR2 is YNNKEL (reference sequence). This CDR3 is 15 amino acids long. The CDR3 region has the DNA TGTGCCAGCAGCCAAGATCGGGGCCTCTATTCTGGCTACACCTTC. Residues: CASSQDRGLYSGYTF.

This clonotype showed up just a few times. CDR3 protein: CASSLVSSGSYNEQFF. Written as DNA, the CDR3 is TGTGCCAGCAGCTTAGTTTCTAGCGGGAGTTACAATGAGCAGTTCTTC. This chain connects TRBV7-8 to TRBJ2-7; 10 bases align to TRBD2. The J call may be faulty, since TRBJ2-1 better matches the DNA end. Germline-derived CDR1 and CDR2 are SGHVS and FQNEAQ. The length of the CDR3 is 16 residues.

This clonotype was found a few times. The chain joins TRBV7-2 to TRBJ2-7; 11 bases fit TRBD1. The germline gives CDR1 SGHTA, CDR2 FQGNSA. The V segment lost 4 bases and the J segment 3 bases; nucleotides outside the gene matches: 2. The CDR3 length is 14 residues. DNA of the CDR3: TGTGCCAGCAGCTGGGACAGGGGGGACTACGAGCAGTACTTC. It specifies CASSWDRGDYEQYF.

The chain has TRBV6-1 and TRBJ1-1; D not resolved. Germline V CDR1 and CDR2: MNHNS, SASEGT. Trimming took 2 bases from V and 7 from J, leaving 8 bases between them. CDR3 length: 12 amino acids. The CDR3 is CASSESGFEAFF. The CDR3 coding sequence is TGTGCCAGCAGTGAATCGGGGTTTGAAGCTTTCTTT.